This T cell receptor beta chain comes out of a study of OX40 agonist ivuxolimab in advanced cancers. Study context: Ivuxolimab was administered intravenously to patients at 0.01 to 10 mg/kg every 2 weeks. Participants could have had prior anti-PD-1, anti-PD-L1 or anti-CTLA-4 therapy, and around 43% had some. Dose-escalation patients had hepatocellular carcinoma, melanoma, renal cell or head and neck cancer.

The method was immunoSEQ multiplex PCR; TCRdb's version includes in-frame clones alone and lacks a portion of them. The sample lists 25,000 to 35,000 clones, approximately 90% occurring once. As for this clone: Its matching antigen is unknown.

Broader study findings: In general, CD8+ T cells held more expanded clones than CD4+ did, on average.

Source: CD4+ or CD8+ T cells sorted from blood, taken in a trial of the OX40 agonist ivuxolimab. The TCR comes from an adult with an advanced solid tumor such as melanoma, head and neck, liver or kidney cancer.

For the CDR3, the DNA is TGTGCCAGTAGTACTACAGTGAACACTGAAGCTTTCTTT. Translation: CASSTTVNTEAFF. V and J are TRBV19 and TRBJ1-1, with D unclear. Germline V gives CDR1 LNHDA, CDR2 SQIVND (reference sequence). This CDR3 is built from 13 residues. Trimming took off 4 bases at V and 0 bases at J, with 6 bases between the two ends.